The rows below give T cell receptor beta chains drawn from one sample of a study of CD8 T cells in Susac syndrome. TCRdb recomputed calls from the immunoSEQ multiplex PCR reads with MiXCR, one row per CDR3 protein. The sample holds 170,000 or so distinct CDR3 sequences, roughly 94% seen once. Specimen: CD4+ T cells from PBMCs. These receptors all stem from a human donor with Susac syndrome. The CDR3 runs from the conserved cysteine through the conserved F or W. A D gene is named only where the DNA matches it firmly. A clone size is listed for some rows: how often the clone was seen (once, few, many), or a class if it is expanded.

CDR3: CASSLELQSPLHF; DNA: TGTGCCAGCAGCTTAGAATTGCAGAGCCCCCTCCACTTT; size: NA; J: TRBJ1-6; D: NA; V: TRBV7-2
CDR3: CASGRRWNYGYTF; DNA: TGTGCCAGCGGGAGACGTTGGAACTATGGCTACACCTTC; size: NA; J: TRBJ1-2; D: NA; V: TRBV28
CDR3: CATSEGGRTYEQYF; DNA: TGTGCCACCAGTGAAGGCGGCAGAACCTACGAGCAGTACTTC; size: NA; J: TRBJ2-7; D: NA; V: TRBV24-1
CDR3: CASSAGYSNQPQHF; DNA: TGTGCCAGCAGCGCCGGGTATAGCAATCAGCCCCAGCATTTT; size: few; J: TRBJ1-5; D: NA; V: TRBV4-2
CDR3: CASAPGQGAYEQYF; DNA: TGTGCCAGCGCACCGGGACAGGGGGCCTACGAGCAGTACTTC; size: NA; J: TRBJ2-7; D: TRBD1; V: TRBV12-3/TRBV12-4
CDR3: CASSPPASGENEQYF; DNA: TGTGCCAGCTCACCACCAGCTAGCGGAGAGAATGAGCAGTACTTC; size: NA; J: TRBJ2-7; D: TRBD2; V: TRBV18
CDR3: CASSFGRTGYDEQYF; DNA: TGTGCCAGCAGCTTTGGGCGGACAGGGTACGACGAGCAGTACTTC; size: NA; J: TRBJ2-7; D: TRBD1; V: TRBV7-9
CDR3: CASSYTPGLAGEDYNEQFF; DNA: TGTGCCAGCAGTTACACTCCGGGACTAGCGGGAGAAGACTACAATGAGCAGTTCTTC; size: NA; J: TRBJ2-1; D: TRBD2; V: TRBV6-5
CDR3: CASSERSGVNQPQHF; DNA: TGTGCCAGCAGTGAAAGGTCAGGGGTCAATCAGCCCCAGCATTTT; size: NA; J: TRBJ1-5; D: NA; V: TRBV2
CDR3: CASSDLAGGQTGELFF; DNA: TGTGCCAGCAGCGATCTAGCGGGGGGGCAAACCGGGGAGCTGTTTTTT; size: NA; J: TRBJ2-2; D: TRBD2; V: TRBV9
CDR3: CASSHPGTSGRETQYF; DNA: TGTGCCAGCAGCCACCCCGGGACTAGCGGGAGAGAGACCCAGTACTTC; size: NA; J: TRBJ2-5; D: TRBD2; V: TRBV3-1
CDR3: CASSVGGQGYYGYTF; DNA: TGTGCCAGCAGCGTAGGAGGACAGGGGTACTATGGCTACACCTTC; size: once; J: TRBJ1-2; D: TRBD1; V: TRBV9
CDR3: CASSYLLSTDTQYF; DNA: TGTGCCAGCAGTTATCTCCTCAGCACAGATACGCAGTATTTT; size: NA; J: TRBJ2-3; D: NA; V: TRBV6-6
CDR3: CASSLGLASDTQYF; DNA: TGTGCCAGCAGCCTCGGACTAGCATCGGATACGCAGTATTTT; size: NA; J: TRBJ2-3; D: TRBD2; V: TRBV3-1
CDR3: CASGDSSGNTIYF; DNA: TGTGCTAGTGGGGACAGCTCTGGAAACACCATATATTTT; size: NA; J: TRBJ1-3; D: NA; V: TRBV12-5
CDR3: CAWTREYQETQYF; DNA: TGTGCCTGGACCCGCGAGTACCAAGAGACCCAGTACTTC; size: NA; J: TRBJ2-5; D: NA; V: TRBV30
CDR3: CSGLDTRNTEAFF; DNA: TGCAGCGGCCTGGACACAAGGAACACTGAAGCTTTCTTT; size: NA; J: TRBJ1-1; D: NA; V: TRBV29-1
CDR3: CASSLVVGDTQYF; DNA: TGTGCCAGCAGCCTGGTAGTCGGGGATACGCAGTATTTT; size: NA; J: TRBJ2-3; D: NA; V: TRBV7-9
CDR3: CSASTTSGGVETQYF; DNA: TGCAGTGCTTCGACGACTAGCGGGGGGGTTGAGACCCAGTACTTC; size: NA; J: TRBJ2-5; D: TRBD2; V: TRBV20-1
CDR3: CSVGTSGGELFF; DNA: TGCAGCGTTGGGACTAGCGGGGGGGAGCTGTTTTTT; size: NA; J: TRBJ2-2; D: TRBD2; V: TRBV29-1
CDR3: CSALTGGAGGYTF; DNA: TGCAGCGCGTTGACAGGGGGAGCGGGCGGCTACACCTTC; size: NA; J: TRBJ1-2; D: TRBD1; V: TRBV29-1
CDR3: CASRRERNTDTQYF; DNA: TGTGCCAGCCGTCGGGAGCGAAACACAGATACGCAGTATTTT; size: NA; J: TRBJ2-3; D: NA; V: TRBV18
CDR3: CSVVGQALNTEAFF; DNA: TGCAGCGTGGTAGGACAGGCGCTGAACACTGAAGCTTTCTTT; size: NA; J: TRBJ1-1; D: TRBD1; V: TRBV29-1
CDR3: CAISDPYEQYF; DNA: TGTGCCATCAGTGACCCCTACGAGCAGTACTTC; size: NA; J: TRBJ2-7; D: NA; V: TRBV10-3
CDR3: CASGTAQETQYF; DNA: TGCGCCAGCGGGACAGCCCAAGAGACCCAGTACTTC; size: few; J: TRBJ2-5; D: TRBD1; V: TRBV5-1
CDR3: CASSLAAGYNSPLHF; DNA: TGTGCCAGCAGTTTAGCTGCAGGGTATAATTCACCCCTCCACTTT; size: NA; J: TRBJ1-6; D: NA; V: TRBV12-3/TRBV12-4
CDR3: CASRSPQGVEDTGELFF; DNA: TGTGCCAGCAGATCCCCACAGGGGGTTGAGGACACCGGGGAGCTGTTTTTT; size: NA; J: TRBJ2-2; D: TRBD1; V: TRBV2
CDR3: CSARDYAGDLRETQYF; DNA: TGCAGTGCTAGAGATTACGCAGGGGACTTGAGGGAGACCCAGTACTTC; size: NA; J: TRBJ2-5; D: NA; V: TRBV20-1
CDR3: CATSVPGSLNEQFF; DNA: NA; size: NA; J: TRBJ2-1; D: NA; V: TRBV24-1
CDR3: CASSLVGQYYGYTF; DNA: TGTGCCAGCAGCTTAGTGGGACAGTACTATGGCTACACCTTC; size: NA; J: TRBJ1-2; D: TRBD1; V: TRBV11-2
CDR3: CASSLYQTPGQGQETQYF; DNA: TGTGCCAGCAGTCTCTACCAAACCCCGGGACAGGGCCAAGAGACCCAGTACTTC; size: NA; J: TRBJ2-5; D: TRBD1; V: TRBV12-3/TRBV12-4
CDR3: CASSPPSINNEQFF; DNA: TGTGCCAGCTCACCACCCTCCATAAACAATGAGCAGTTCTTC; size: NA; J: TRBJ2-1; D: NA; V: TRBV18
CDR3: CASSPSWGQSEAFF; DNA: TGTGCCAGCAGCCCCTCCTGGGGACAGTCTGAAGCTTTCTTT; size: NA; J: TRBJ1-1; D: TRBD1; V: TRBV7-9
CDR3: CASSERGQAYGYTF; DNA: TGTGCCAGCAGTGAAAGGGGACAGGCCTATGGCTACACCTTC; size: once; J: TRBJ1-2; D: TRBD1; V: TRBV6-1
CDR3: CASSYDQDGYGYTF; DNA: TGTGCCAGCAGTTACGATCAGGACGGCTATGGCTACACCTTC; size: NA; J: TRBJ1-2; D: NA; V: TRBV6-5
CDR3: CASSLGPDRVYGYTF; DNA: TGTGCCAGCAGCTTAGGCCCCGACAGGGTCTATGGCTACACCTTC; size: NA; J: TRBJ1-2; D: TRBD1; V: TRBV7-8
CDR3: CASSPRGGVTDTQYF; DNA: TGTGCCAGCAGTCCTAGGGGTGGGGTCACAGATACGCAGTATTTT; size: NA; J: TRBJ2-3; D: NA; V: TRBV13
CDR3: CSARDHGTGRNYGYTF; DNA: TGCAGTGCTAGAGATCATGGGACAGGGAGAAACTATGGCTACACCTTC; size: NA; J: TRBJ1-2; D: TRBD1; V: TRBV20-1
CDR3: CASSATGTGRLLQYF; DNA: TGTGCCAGCAGCGCAACCGGGACAGGGAGGCTACTGCAGTACTTC; size: NA; J: TRBJ2-7; D: TRBD1; V: TRBV7-9
CDR3: CSVAGQGGTDTQYF; DNA: TGCAGCGTGGCGGGACAGGGCGGCACAGATACGCAGTATTTT; size: NA; J: TRBJ2-3; D: TRBD1; V: TRBV29-1
CDR3: CASTVSNQPQHF; DNA: TGTGCCAGCACCGTCTCCAATCAGCCCCAGCATTTT; size: NA; J: TRBJ1-5; D: NA; V: TRBV28
CDR3: CSAIVALRSYNEQFF; DNA: TGCAGTGCAATTGTAGCCCTACGCTCCTACAATGAGCAGTTCTTC; size: NA; J: TRBJ2-1; D: NA; V: TRBV20-1
CDR3: CASWSAGGGQETQYF; DNA: TGTGCCAGTTGGTCGGCGGGAGGAGGACAAGAGACCCAGTACTTC; size: NA; J: TRBJ2-5; D: TRBD2; V: TRBV28
CDR3: CASSLGVSVGSEAFF; DNA: TGTGCCAGCAGCTTGGGGGTTTCAGTCGGTTCTGAAGCTTTCTTT; size: NA; J: TRBJ1-1; D: NA; V: TRBV5-4